This is a list of T cell receptor beta chains from one sample in a study of blood T cell repertoires in COVID-19. Clones were sequenced by immunoSEQ multiplex PCR, and TCRdb holds only the in-frame ones, with some missing. The sample lists approximately 100,000 clones; about 85% were seen once. Material: peripheral blood. These receptors came from a human donor in a cohort sampled during active COVID-19. Both conserved end residues are part of each CDR3. The D gene is left open where the match is weak. Size values are once, few and many counts, or a class for expanded clones, and some rows have none.

cdr3_nt | cdr3_aa | clone_size | v_call | d_call | j_call
TGCAGCGTTGAGGGGGTGAGGCGGGAGCCCACAGATACGCAGTATTTT | CSVEGVRREPTDTQYF | . | TRBV29-1 | TRBD2 | TRBJ2-3
TGTGCCAGCAGCCAAGGGACACTAGCTGAGCAGTTCTTC | CASSQGTLAEQFF | . | TRBV3-1/TRBV3-2 | . | TRBJ2-1
TGTGCCAGCAGCCACGGACAGTACACTGAAGCTTTCTTT | CASSHGQYTEAFF | . | TRBV7-9 | . | TRBJ1-1
TGTGCCACCAGTGACGATACACAGGAAAGCGAGCAGTACTTC | CATSDDTQESEQYF | . | TRBV24-1 | . | TRBJ2-7
TGCAGTGCTTTAGCGGATACTCCTTCATGG | CSALADTPSW | . | TRBV20-1 | . | TRBJ2-3
TGTGCCAGCAGGTATACAGGGCCCGCTAACTATGGCTACACCTTC | CASRYTGPANYGYTF | . | TRBV28 | . | TRBJ1-2
TGTGCCAGCAGCCCCAAGGCCACAGGGTCCGCAGATACGCAGTATTTT | CASSPKATGSADTQYF | . | TRBV28 | . | TRBJ2-3
TGCGCCAGCAGCCAGGGGGGACGGGGGGGTTCAGAGACCCAGTACTTC | CASSQGGRGGSETQYF | . | TRBV4-1 | TRBD2 | TRBJ2-5
TGTGCCTGTGAGACAGATCACTCCTACAATGAGCAGTTCTTC | CACETDHSYNEQFF | . | TRBV30 | . | TRBJ2-1
TGCGCCAGCAGGACTAGCGGGGCGTCACCCCAAGAGACCCAGTACTTC | CASRTSGASPQETQYF | . | TRBV10-2 | TRBD2 | TRBJ2-5
TGTGCCAGCAGTGAAGGGGGTAGCGGGAACACCGGGGAGCTGTTTTTT | CASSEGGSGNTGELFF | once | TRBV25-1 | . | TRBJ2-2
TGTGCCAGCAGTGAGACTAGCGGGAGCGTTTACGAGCAGTACTTC | CASSETSGSVYEQYF | . | TRBV28 | TRBD2 | TRBJ2-7
TGTGCCAGCAGTCGAGCAGGGGGGTCTAATGAAAAACTGTTTTTT | CASSRAGGSNEKLFF | few | TRBV28 | TRBD1 | TRBJ1-4
TGTGCCAGCAGTCGGGTTACCGGCGGGGAGCTGTTTTTT | CASSRVTGGELFF | . | TRBV6-6 | . | TRBJ2-2
TGCGCCAGCAGCTTGACGGTGAACTCACCCCTCCACTTT | CASSLTVNSPLHF | few | TRBV5-1 | . | TRBJ1-6
TGTGCCAGCAGCCCCCGGAGAGGGCCCGGGGAGCTGTTTTTT | CASSPRRGPGELFF | few | TRBV3-1/TRBV3-2 | . | TRBJ2-2
TGTGCCAGCAGCTTAGTAGTCTCAACGGGCACTGAAGCTTTCTTT | CASSLVVSTGTEAFF | . | TRBV7-2 | . | TRBJ1-1
TGTGCCAGCAAATGGACAGTCAACAATGAGCAGTTCTTC | CASKWTVNNEQFF | . | TRBV2 | . | TRBJ2-1
TGTGCCATCAGTGATTTTCAGGGAAACACTGAAGCTTTCTTT | CAISDFQGNTEAFF | . | TRBV10-3 | . | TRBJ1-1
TGTGCCAGCAGCCCTCCAGGGGGCGCCGGCGGTGAGCAGTTCTTC | CASSPPGGAGGEQFF | . | TRBV7-3 | TRBD1 | TRBJ2-1
TGTGCCAGTAGTATCGCGGGGTATGATACGCAGTATTTT | CASSIAGYDTQYF | . | TRBV19 | . | TRBJ2-3
TGTGCCAGCAGTTTGCCACAGACCTCTGGAAACACCATATATTTT | CASSLPQTSGNTIYF | . | TRBV28 | . | TRBJ1-3